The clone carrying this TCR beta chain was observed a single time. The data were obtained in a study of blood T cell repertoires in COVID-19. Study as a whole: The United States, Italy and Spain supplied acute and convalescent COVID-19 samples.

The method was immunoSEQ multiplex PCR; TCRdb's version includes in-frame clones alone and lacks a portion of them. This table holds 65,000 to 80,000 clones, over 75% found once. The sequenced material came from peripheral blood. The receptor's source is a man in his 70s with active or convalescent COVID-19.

The CDR3 loop reads CASSQLGQGANTEAFF. The CDR3 nucleotides read TGTGCCAGCTCACAACTGGGACAGGGGGCCAACACTGAAGCTTTCTTT. The V call is TRBV18, the J call TRBJ1-1, with 12 bases aligning to TRBD1. With 4 bases clipped from V and 2 bases from J, the junction kept 5 bases outside the gene matches. The CDR3 extends over 16 amino acids. The germline CDR1 and CDR2 sequences are KGHSH and LQKENI.